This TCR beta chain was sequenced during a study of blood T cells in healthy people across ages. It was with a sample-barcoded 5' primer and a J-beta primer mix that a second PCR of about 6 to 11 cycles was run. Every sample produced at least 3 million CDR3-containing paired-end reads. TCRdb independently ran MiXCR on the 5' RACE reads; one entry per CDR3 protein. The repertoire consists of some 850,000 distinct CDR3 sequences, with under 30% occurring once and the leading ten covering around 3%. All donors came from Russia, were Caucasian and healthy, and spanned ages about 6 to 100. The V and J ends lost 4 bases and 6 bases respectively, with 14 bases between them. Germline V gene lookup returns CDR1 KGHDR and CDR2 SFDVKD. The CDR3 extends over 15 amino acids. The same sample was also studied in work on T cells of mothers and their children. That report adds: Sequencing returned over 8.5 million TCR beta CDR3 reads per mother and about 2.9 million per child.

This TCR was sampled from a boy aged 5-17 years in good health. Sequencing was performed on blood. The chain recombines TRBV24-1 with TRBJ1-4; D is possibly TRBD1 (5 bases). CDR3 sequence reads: CATSDPGEGDEKLFF. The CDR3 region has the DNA TGTGCCACCAGTGACCCCGGTGAAGGGGATGAAAAACTGTTTTTT.